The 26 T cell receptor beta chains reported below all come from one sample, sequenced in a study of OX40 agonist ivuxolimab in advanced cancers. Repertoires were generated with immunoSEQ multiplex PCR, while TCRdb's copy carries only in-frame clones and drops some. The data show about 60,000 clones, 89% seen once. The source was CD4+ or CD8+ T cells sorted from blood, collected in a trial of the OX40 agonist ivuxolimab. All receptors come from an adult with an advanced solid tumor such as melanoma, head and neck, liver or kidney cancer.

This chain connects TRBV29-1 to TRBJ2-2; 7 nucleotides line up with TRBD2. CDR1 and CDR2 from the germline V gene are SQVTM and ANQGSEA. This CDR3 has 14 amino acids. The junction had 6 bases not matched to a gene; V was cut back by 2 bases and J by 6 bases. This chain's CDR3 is CSVELGRKAGELFF. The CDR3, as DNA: TGCAGCGTTGAACTCGGGAGGAAAGCCGGGGAGCTGTTTTTT.

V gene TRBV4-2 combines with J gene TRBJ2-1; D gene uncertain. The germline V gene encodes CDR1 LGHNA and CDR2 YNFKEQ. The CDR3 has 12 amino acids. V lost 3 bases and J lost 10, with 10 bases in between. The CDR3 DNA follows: TGTGCCAGCAGCCAGGTTGTTGGGGAGCAGTTCTTC. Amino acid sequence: CASSQVVGEQFF.

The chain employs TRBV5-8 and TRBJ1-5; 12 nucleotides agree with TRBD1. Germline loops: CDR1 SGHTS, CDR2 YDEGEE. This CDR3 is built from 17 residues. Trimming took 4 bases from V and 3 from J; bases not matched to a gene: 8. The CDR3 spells CASSSPGTGGINQPQHF. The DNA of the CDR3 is TGTGCCAGCAGCAGTCCCGGGACAGGGGGCATCAATCAGCCCCAGCATTTT.

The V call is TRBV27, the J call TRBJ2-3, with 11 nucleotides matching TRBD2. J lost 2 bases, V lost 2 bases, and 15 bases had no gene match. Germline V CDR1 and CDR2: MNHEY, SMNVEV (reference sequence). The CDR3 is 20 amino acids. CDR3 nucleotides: TGTGCCAGCAGTTTAACCCCCCGACCCCCTAGCGGGAGGTTCACAGATACGCAGTATTTT. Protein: CASSLTPRPPSGRFTDTQYF.

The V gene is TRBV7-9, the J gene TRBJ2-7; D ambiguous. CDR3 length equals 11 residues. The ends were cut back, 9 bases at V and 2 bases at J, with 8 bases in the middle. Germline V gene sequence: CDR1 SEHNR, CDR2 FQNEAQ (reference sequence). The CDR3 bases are TGTGCCAGTTCAGTCGCCTACGAGCAGTACTTC. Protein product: CASSVAYEQYF.

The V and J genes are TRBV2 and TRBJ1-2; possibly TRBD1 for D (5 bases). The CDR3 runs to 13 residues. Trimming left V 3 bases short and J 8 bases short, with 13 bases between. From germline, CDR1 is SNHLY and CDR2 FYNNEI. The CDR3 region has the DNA TGTGCCAGCAGTGAGTTCCCGGGGGACGGCTACACCTTC. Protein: CASSEFPGDGYTF.

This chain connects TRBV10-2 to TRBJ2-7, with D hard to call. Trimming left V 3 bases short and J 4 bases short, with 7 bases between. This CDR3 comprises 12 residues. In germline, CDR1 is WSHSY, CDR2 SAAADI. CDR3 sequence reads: CASSEGTYEQYV. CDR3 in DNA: TGCGCCAGCAGTGAAGGCACATACGAGCAGTACGTC.

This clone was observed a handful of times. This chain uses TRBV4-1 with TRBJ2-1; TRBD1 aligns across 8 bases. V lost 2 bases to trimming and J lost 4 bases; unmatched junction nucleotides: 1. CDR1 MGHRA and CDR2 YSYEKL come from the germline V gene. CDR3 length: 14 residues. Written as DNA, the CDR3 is TGCGCCAGCAGCCAACGGACAGGGTACAATGAGCAGTTCTTC. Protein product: CASSQRTGYNEQFF.

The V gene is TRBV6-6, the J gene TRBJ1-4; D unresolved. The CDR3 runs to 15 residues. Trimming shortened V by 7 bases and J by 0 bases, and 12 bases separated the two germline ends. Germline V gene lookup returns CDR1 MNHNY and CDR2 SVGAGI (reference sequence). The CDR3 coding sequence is TGTGCCAGCAATACACTAGGGACAACTAATGAAAAACTGTTTTTT. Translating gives CASNTLGTTNEKLFF.

The CDR3 nucleotides read TGTGCCAGCAGTTTCACAGATACGCAGTATTTT. It specifies CASSFTDTQYF. V is TRBV7-9 and J is TRBJ2-3; unclear D gene. Deletions cut 6 bases from V and 2 bases from J, with 3 bases between. The CDR3 is 11 residues long. Germline V gene data show CDR1 as SEHNR and CDR2 as FQNEAQ (reference sequence).

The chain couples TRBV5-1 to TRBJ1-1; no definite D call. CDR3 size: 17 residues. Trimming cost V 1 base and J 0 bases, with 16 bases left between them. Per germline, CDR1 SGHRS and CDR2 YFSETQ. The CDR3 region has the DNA TGCGCCAGCAGCTTGTCGGTCAGAGGGTTCGTGAACACTGAAGCTTTCTTT. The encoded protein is CASSLSVRGFVNTEAFF.

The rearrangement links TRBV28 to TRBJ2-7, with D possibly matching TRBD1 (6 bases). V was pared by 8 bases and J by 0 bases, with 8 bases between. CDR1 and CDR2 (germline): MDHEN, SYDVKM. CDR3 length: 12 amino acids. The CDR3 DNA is TGTGCCAGCCGGACAGCCTCCTACGAGCAGTACGTC. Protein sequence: CASRTASYEQYV.

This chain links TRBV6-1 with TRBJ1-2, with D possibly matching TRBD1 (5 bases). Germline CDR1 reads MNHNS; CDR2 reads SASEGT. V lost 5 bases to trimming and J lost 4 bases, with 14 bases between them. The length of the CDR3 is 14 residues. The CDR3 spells CASSPMGVGYGYTF. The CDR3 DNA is TGTGCCAGCAGTCCTATGGGGGTCGGCTATGGCTACACCTTC.

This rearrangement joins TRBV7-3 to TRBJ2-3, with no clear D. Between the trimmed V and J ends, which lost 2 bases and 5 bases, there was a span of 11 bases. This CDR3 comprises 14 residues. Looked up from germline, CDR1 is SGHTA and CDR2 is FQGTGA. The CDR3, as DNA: TGTGCCAGCAGCTTATCCCCAATGCGAGATACGCAGTATTTT. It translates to CASSLSPMRDTQYF.

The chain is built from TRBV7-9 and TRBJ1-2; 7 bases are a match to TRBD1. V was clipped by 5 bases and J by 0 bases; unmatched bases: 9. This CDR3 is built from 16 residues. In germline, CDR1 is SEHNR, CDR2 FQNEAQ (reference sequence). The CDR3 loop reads CASSPHGQVANYGYTF. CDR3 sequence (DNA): TGTGCCAGCAGCCCCCATGGACAGGTAGCTAACTATGGCTACACCTTC.

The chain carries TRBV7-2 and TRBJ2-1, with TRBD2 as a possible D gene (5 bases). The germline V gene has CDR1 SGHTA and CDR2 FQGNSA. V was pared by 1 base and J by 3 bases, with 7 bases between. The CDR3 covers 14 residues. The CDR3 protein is CASSLDGNYNEQFF. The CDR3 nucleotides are TGTGCCAGCAGCTTAGACGGGAACTACAATGAGCAGTTCTTC.

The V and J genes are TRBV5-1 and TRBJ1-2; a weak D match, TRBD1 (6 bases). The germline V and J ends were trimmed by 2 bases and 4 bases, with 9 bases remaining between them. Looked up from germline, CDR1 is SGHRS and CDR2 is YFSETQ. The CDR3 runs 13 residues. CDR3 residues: CASSLGTTYGYTF. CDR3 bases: TGCGCCAGCAGCTTAGGGACAACCTATGGCTACACCTTC.

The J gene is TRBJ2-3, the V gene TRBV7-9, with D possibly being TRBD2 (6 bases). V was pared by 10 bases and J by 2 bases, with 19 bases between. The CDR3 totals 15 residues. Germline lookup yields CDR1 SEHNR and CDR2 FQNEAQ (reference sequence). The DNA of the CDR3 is TGTGCCACCTCGATCCGGGACTCTTACACAGATACGCAGTATTTT. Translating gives CATSIRDSYTDTQYF. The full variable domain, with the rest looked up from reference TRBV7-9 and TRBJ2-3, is DTGVSQNPRHKITKRGQNVTFRCDPISEHNRLYWYRQTLGQGPEFLTYFQNEAQLEKSRLLSDRFSAERPKGSFSTLEIQRTEQGDSAMYLCATSIRDSYTDTQYFGPGTRLTVL.

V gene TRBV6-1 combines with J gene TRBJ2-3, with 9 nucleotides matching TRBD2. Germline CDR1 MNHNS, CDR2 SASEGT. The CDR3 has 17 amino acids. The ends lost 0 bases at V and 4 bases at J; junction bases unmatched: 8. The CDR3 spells CASSEAVAGASADTQYF. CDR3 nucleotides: TGTGCCAGCAGTGAAGCTGTAGCGGGAGCCTCGGCAGATACGCAGTATTTT.

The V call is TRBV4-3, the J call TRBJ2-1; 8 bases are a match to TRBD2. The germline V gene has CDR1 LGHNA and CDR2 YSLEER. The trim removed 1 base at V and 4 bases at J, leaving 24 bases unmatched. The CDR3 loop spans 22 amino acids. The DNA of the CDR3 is TGCGCCAGCAGCCAAGGGCTAAGAATCTACCACCTTAAGCGGGAGTCGTACAATGAGCAGTTCTTC. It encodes CASSQGLRIYHLKRESYNEQFF.

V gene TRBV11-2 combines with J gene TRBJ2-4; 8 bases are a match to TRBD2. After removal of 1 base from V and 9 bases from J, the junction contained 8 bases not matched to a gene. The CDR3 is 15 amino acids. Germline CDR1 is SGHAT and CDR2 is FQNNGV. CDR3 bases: TGTGCCAGCAGCTTAGGGGGCAGCGGGAGAGGCATTCAGTACTTC. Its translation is CASSLGGSGRGIQYF.

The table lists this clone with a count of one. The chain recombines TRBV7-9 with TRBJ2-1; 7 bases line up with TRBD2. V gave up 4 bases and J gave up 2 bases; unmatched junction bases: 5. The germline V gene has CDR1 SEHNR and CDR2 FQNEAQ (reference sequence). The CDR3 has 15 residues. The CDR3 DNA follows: TGTGCCAGCAGCTCGGGGGAGGGACCCTACAATGAGCAGTTCTTC. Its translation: CASSSGEGPYNEQFF.

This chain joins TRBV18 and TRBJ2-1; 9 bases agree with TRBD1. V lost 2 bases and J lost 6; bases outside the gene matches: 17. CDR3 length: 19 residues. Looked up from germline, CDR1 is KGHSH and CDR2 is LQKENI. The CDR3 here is CASSPAGTGSLLGGNEQFF. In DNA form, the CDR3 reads TGTGCCAGCTCACCAGCGGGGACAGGGAGTCTCTTAGGTGGCAATGAGCAGTTCTTC.

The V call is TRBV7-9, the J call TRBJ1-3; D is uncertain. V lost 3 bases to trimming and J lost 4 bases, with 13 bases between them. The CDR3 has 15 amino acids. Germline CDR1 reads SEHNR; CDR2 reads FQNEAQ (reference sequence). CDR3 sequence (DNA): TGTGCCAGCAGCTTCAGCCACGGCGCGGGAAACACCATATATTTT. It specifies CASSFSHGAGNTIYF. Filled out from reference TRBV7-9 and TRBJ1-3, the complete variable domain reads DTGVSQNPRHKITKRGQNVTFRCDPISEHNRLYWYRQTLGQGPEFLTYFQNEAQLEKSRLLSDRFSAERPKGSFSTLEIQRTEQGDSAMYLCASSFSHGAGNTIYFGEGSWLTVV.

Here the CDR3 DNA reads TGTGCCAGCAGGCCAGGGGGCGGAGAGCCCCAGCATTTT. Encoded protein: CASRPGGGEPQHF. The gene calls are TRBV27 and TRBJ1-5, with 8 positions matching TRBD1. The CDR3 length is 13 residues. J lost 8 bases, V lost 6 bases, and 6 bases had no gene match. In germline, CDR1 is MNHEY, CDR2 SMNVEV (reference sequence).

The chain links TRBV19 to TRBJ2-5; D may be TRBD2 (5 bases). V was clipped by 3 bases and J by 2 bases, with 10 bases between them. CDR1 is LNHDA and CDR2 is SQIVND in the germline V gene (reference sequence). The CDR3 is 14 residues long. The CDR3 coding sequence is TGTGCCAGTAGTATCGGACTGTCACAAGAGACCCAGTACTTC. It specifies CASSIGLSQETQYF.